This T cell receptor (beta chain) is drawn from a study of regulatory T cells in long-lasting Graves disease. Time point reported: newly diagnosed GD, antithyroid drugs for less than 3 months. From PBMCs, RNA was extracted and then used to make the TCR library. Researchers made TCR beta libraries by using iRepertoire HTBI primers and running Arm-PCR on CDR3 regions. TCRdb passed the multiplex PCR reads through MiXCR, listing each CDR3 protein once. The table records 400,000 to 650,000 distinct CDR3 sequences, around 16% of them present only once. Germline-derived CDR1 and CDR2 are SGHRS and YFSETQ. V was trimmed by 4 bases and J by 0 bases, leaving 13 bases between them. This CDR3 has 16 residues. These sequences were also reported in another study, on T cells in Graves' hyperthyroidism and ophthalmopathy. This second report adds: Primed by the HTBI set, a first-round RT-PCR was run on the TCR CDR3.

This TCR derives from a woman aged 40-60 years with Graves disease. The sequenced sample was peripheral blood mononuclear cells (PBMCs), obtained at new diagnosis, from a patient treated with antithyroid drugs. The chain carries TRBV5-1 and TRBJ2-2, with a tentative D call TRBD1 (5 bases). The CDR3 here is CASSLPETANTGELFF. The CDR3 DNA reads as TGCGCCAGCAGCCTACCGGAGACAGCGAACACCGGGGAGCTGTTTTTT.